One sample yielded the 27 T cell receptor beta chains listed below, sequenced in a study of CD8+CD57+ T cells in acquired aplastic anemia. Sequencing involved patients with CD8+CD57+ cell expansion previously shown by flow cytometry. Genomic DNA was employed as the template in profiling TCR beta VDJ and CDR3. Via MiXCR, TCRdb re-called the reads, giving one row per CDR3 protein. Of about 190,000 distinct CDR3 sequences listed, 48% were seen once; the top ten hold around a tenth. The sequenced sample was sorted CD4+, CD8+, or CD8+CD57+ T cells (not recorded which) from PBMCs. The origin of the receptors is a human donor with aplastic anemia.

This clonotype was counted many times. The genes are TRBV24-1 and TRBJ2-5, with D maybe TRBD1 (6 bases). V was cut by 2 bases and J by 4 bases, with 7 bases left in between. Germline CDR1 and CDR2: KGHDR and SFDVKD. CDR3 size: 13 residues. CDR3 nucleotides: TGTGCCACCAGTGATTGGGGGCGAGAGACCCAGTACTTC. Protein: CATSDWGRETQYF.

This chain joins TRBV2 and TRBJ2-5; weak D call: TRBD1 (6 bases). Trimming took off 7 bases at V and 1 base at J, with 10 bases between the two ends. The CDR3 loop spans 13 amino acids. CDR1 SNHLY and CDR2 FYNNEI come from the germline V gene. DNA of the CDR3: TGTGCCAGCAATCTGGACAGCCAAGAGACCCAGTACTTC. Its protein is CASNLDSQETQYF.

This clonotype was counted at least ten times. The chain uses TRBV2 and TRBJ2-5; 7 bases are a match to TRBD1. The CDR3 extends over 12 amino acids. Germline V gives CDR1 SNHLY, CDR2 FYNNEI. After removal of 10 bases from V and 5 bases from J, the junction contained 7 bases not matched to a gene. CDR3 DNA sequence: TGTGCCACCCAGGGGGTAGGGGAGACCCAGTACTTC. This translates into CATQGVGETQYF.

This clonotype occurred many times. The chain employs TRBV6-6 and TRBJ1-1; D possibly corresponds to TRBD1 (5 bases). Trimming took 6 bases from V and 4 from J, leaving 9 bases between them. This CDR3 contains 12 residues. Germline values: CDR1 MNHNY, CDR2 SVGAGI (reference sequence). The CDR3 here is CASRYRSTEAFF. Here the CDR3 DNA reads TGTGCCAGCAGATACAGGTCCACTGAAGCTTTCTTT.

As regards this clonotype: Because the CDR3 is missing its conserved closing phenylalanine or tryptophan, this is likely a read error. The chain combines TRBV4-1 with TRBJ2-1; tentative D call: TRBD2 (5 bases). This CDR3 is built from 18 residues. The V end was cut by 1 base, the J end by 0 bases, with 16 bases between. In germline, CDR1 is MGHRA, CDR2 YSYEKL. The CDR3 region has the DNA TGCGCCAGCAGCCAAGCTACCGGAGAGGGTAGCTCCTACAATGAGCAGTTCCTC. It yields the protein CASSQATGEGSSYNEQFL.

At least ten counts were recorded for this clonotype. The J gene is TRBJ2-3, the V gene TRBV2; 8 positions match TRBD2. The CDR3 has 14 amino acids. V lost 4 bases to trimming and J lost 1 base; unmatched junction nucleotides: 1. Germline lookup yields CDR1 SNHLY and CDR2 FYNNEI. CDR3 sequence (DNA): TGTGCCAGCAGTGGGCGGGAGGGCACAGATACGCAGTATTTT. Protein: CASSGREGTDTQYF.

This clonotype was observed many times. This rearrangement joins TRBV9 to TRBJ2-3; D ambiguous. This CDR3 contains 14 residues. In germline, CDR1 is SGDLS, CDR2 YYNGEE. V gave up 2 bases and J gave up 1 base, with 8 bases separating them. The CDR3 DNA follows: TGTGCCAGCAGCGTTGGCAGCGGCACAGATACGCAGTATTTT. It yields the protein CASSVGSGTDTQYF.

In regard to this clonotype: Being one base from a much bigger clone, this may be a read error. The chain links TRBV5-1 to TRBJ2-3, with a possible D match to TRBD2 (5 bases). From germline, CDR1 is SGHRS and CDR2 YFSETQ. The ends were cut back, 3 bases at V and 0 bases at J, with 11 bases in the middle. The CDR3 spans 15 residues. CDR3 residues: CASSYLRGSTDTQYF. The CDR3 coding sequence is TGCGCCAGCAGCTACCTGAGAGGGAGCACAGATACGCAGTATTTT.

J is TRBJ2-7 and V is TRBV5-1; TRBD2 matches 8 bases. Germline V gene sequence: CDR1 SGHRS, CDR2 YFSETQ. The CDR3 runs 16 residues. V lost 0 bases to trimming and J lost 0 bases; unmatched junction nucleotides: 5. Here the CDR3 reads CASSLVTSGISYEQYF. The CDR3 DNA reads TGCGCCAGCAGCTTGGTCACTAGCGGTATCTCCTACGAGCAGTACTTC.

Comment on this clonotype: A much larger clone differs from this one at a single base, so this may be a read error. The rearrangement links TRBV6-5 to TRBJ1-5; no clear D gene. Germline V CDR1 and CDR2: MNHEY, SVGAGI. The CDR3 length is 15 residues. CDR3 region: CASSYSGRNNHPQHF. For the CDR3, the DNA is TGTGCCAGCAGTTACTCAGGACGGAACAATCATCCCCAGCATTTT.

This clonotype was detected ten times or more. The V and J genes are TRBV6-1 and TRBJ1-1; no clear D. The CDR3 extends over 13 amino acids. The germline CDR1 and CDR2 sequences are MNHNS and SASEGT. Trimming took 6 bases from V and 6 from J, leaving 14 bases between them. The CDR3 nucleotides read TGTGCCAGCAGCTCGGTCTCGGGGTCTGAAGCTTTCTTT. Encoded protein: CASSSVSGSEAFF.

The chain is built from TRBV4-3 and TRBJ2-7, with 7 bases aligning to TRBD1. The germline gives CDR1 LGHNA, CDR2 YSLEER. This CDR3 is 14 amino acids long. Trimming at V came to 2 bases and at J to 2 bases, leaving 3 bases not matched to a gene. DNA of the CDR3: TGCGCCAGCAGCCAAAGGGGGCATACCTACGAGCAGTACTTC. Translation gives CASSQRGHTYEQYF.

The V and J genes are TRBV27 and TRBJ2-7; 7 bases agree with TRBD2. The CDR3 covers 14 residues. V gave up 2 bases and J gave up 0 bases; unmatched junction bases: 1. In germline, CDR1 is MNHEY, CDR2 SMNVEV (reference sequence). CDR3 nucleotide sequence: TGTGCCAGCAGTTTAGGGACTACCTCCTACGAGCAGTACTTC. Residues: CASSLGTTSYEQYF.

In its sample, this clonotype was seen many times. The chain couples TRBV7-2 to TRBJ2-7; 12 bases are shared with TRBD1. Looked up from germline, CDR1 is SGHTA and CDR2 is FQGNSA. V lost 2 bases and J lost 6; bases outside the gene matches: 5. The CDR3 covers 15 residues. CDR3 protein: CASSLWGQGASEQYF. DNA for the CDR3: TGTGCCAGCAGCTTATGGGGACAGGGGGCCTCCGAGCAGTACTTC.

The V call is TRBV20-1, the J call TRBJ2-7, with D unresolved. Germline CDR1 DFQATT, CDR2 SNEGSKA (reference sequence). V gave up 0 bases and J gave up 2 bases, with 8 bases separating them. The length of the CDR3 is 13 residues. CDR3 nucleotide sequence: TGCAGTGCTAGAGATGGAAGTACCTACGAGCAGTACTTC. This sequence encodes CSARDGSTYEQYF.

The V gene is TRBV20-1, the J gene TRBJ1-5; D is ambiguous. Germline CDR1 is DFQATT and CDR2 is SNEGSKA (reference sequence). This CDR3 has 13 amino acids. Trimming cost V 6 bases and J 6 bases, with 15 bases left between them. CDR3 DNA sequence: TGCAGTGCGGTGGGAAGGGTCGGTCAGCCCCAGCATTTT. Translation: CSAVGRVGQPQHF.

This clonotype was counted at least ten times. The V and J genes are TRBV11-2 and TRBJ2-3, with D possibly TRBD1 on 5 matching bases. Germline lookup yields CDR1 SGHAT and CDR2 FQNNGV. This CDR3 has 15 amino acids. Trimming removed 3 bases from V and 2 bases from J, with 12 bases in between. CDR3 protein: CASSFRQPITDTQYF. The CDR3 DNA reads TGTGCCAGCAGCTTTCGACAGCCGATCACAGATACGCAGTATTTT.

V and J are TRBV19 and TRBJ2-3; D gene ambiguous. Germline-derived CDR1 and CDR2 are LNHDA and SQIVND (reference sequence). V was pared by 4 bases and J by 4 bases, with 6 bases between. The CDR3 extends over 12 amino acids. CDR3: CASSRVSDTQYF. The CDR3 DNA reads as TGTGCCAGTAGTAGGGTTTCAGATACGCAGTATTTT.

Many counts were recorded for this clonotype. This sequence joins TRBV11-3 and TRBJ1-1; D is uncertain. Trimming took 0 bases from V and 5 from J, leaving 10 bases between them. Germline-derived CDR1 and CDR2 are SGHNT and YENEEA. The CDR3 consists of 14 residues. The CDR3 protein is CASSLDQSITEAFF. CDR3 DNA sequence: TGTGCCAGCAGCTTAGATCAGTCTATTACTGAAGCTTTCTTT. Drawing the rest from reference TRBV11-3 and TRBJ1-1, the complete variable domain is EAGVVQSPRYKIIEKKQPVAFWCNPISGHNTLYWYLQNLGQGPELLIRYENEEAVDDSQLPKDRFSAERLKGVDSTLKIQPAELGDSAVYLCASSLDQSITEAFFGQGTRLTVV.

The chain uses TRBV5-1 and TRBJ2-7; possibly TRBD1 for D (7 bases). The V gene lost 2 bases and the J gene lost 5 bases, with 14 bases spanning the gap. Germline assignment: CDR1 SGHRS and CDR2 YFSETQ. The CDR3 length is 14 residues. In DNA form, the CDR3 reads TGCGCCAGCAGCTTCGGAGGGGGCGAGAACGAGCAGTACTTC. It is translated as CASSFGGGENEQYF.

Of note for this clonotype: A clone one base away is much larger, so this may be a read error. The chain recombines TRBV19 with TRBJ2-4, with 11 bases that match TRBD1. Germline assignment: CDR1 LNHDA and CDR2 SQIVND (reference sequence). The CDR3 runs 15 residues. CDR3 residues: CAGRPGQGAGNIQYF. The CDR3, as DNA: TGTGCCGGTAGGCCCGGACAGGGGGCTGGAAACATTCAGTACTTC.

This clonotype was recorded many times. This chain connects TRBV10-1 to TRBJ2-7, with D unclear. The CDR3 has 13 amino acids. V lost 2 bases and J 4 bases, leaving 9 bases between the germline ends. Germline V gene sequence: CDR1 WNHNN, CDR2 SYGVQD (reference sequence). CDR3: CASSERRGYEQYF. The DNA for the CDR3 is TGCGCCAGCAGTGAGCGGCGTGGGTACGAGCAGTACTTC.

The chain is built from TRBV9 and TRBJ2-1, with D maybe TRBD1 (6 bases). The germline V gene has CDR1 SGDLS and CDR2 YYNGEE. This CDR3 contains 16 residues. V was pared by 3 bases and J by 7 bases, with 20 bases between. This chain's CDR3 is CASSATRGLIANEQFF. In nucleotides, the CDR3 is TGTGCCAGCAGCGCCACCAGGGGTTTAATTGCAAATGAGCAGTTCTTC.

The chain couples TRBV2 to TRBJ2-7, with D possibly TRBD2 on 5 matching bases. CDR3 length equals 13 residues. The germline V gene has CDR1 SNHLY and CDR2 FYNNEI. Trimming took 1 base from V and 2 from J, leaving 6 bases between them. The CDR3 reads CASSEGGAYEQYF. The CDR3 DNA is TGTGCCAGCAGTGAAGGGGGAGCCTACGAGCAGTACTTC.

This clonotype came up many times. V and J are TRBV11-2 and TRBJ1-2; 7 nucleotides match TRBD1. CDR1 SGHAT and CDR2 FQNNGV come from the germline V gene. The J segment lost 4 bases and the V segment lost 4 bases, leaving 9 bases of the junction unmatched. The CDR3 covers 15 residues. The CDR3 DNA is TGTGCCAGCAGCTCTCATGCGGAGGGGGCCTATGGCTACACCTTC. Translating it yields CASSSHAEGAYGYTF.

This clonotype has more than one count but fewer than ten. The J gene is TRBJ2-2, the V gene TRBV14; no reliable D call. Germline CDR1 reads SGHDN; CDR2 reads FVKESK. This CDR3 contains 17 residues. V lost 2 bases to trimming and J lost 1 base, with 14 bases between them. This CDR3 is CASSQFEGPGNTGELFF. DNA for the CDR3: TGTGCCAGCAGCCAATTCGAAGGCCCAGGGAACACCGGGGAGCTGTTTTTT.

The chain couples TRBV10-3 to TRBJ1-2; 9 bases agree with TRBD1. Unmatched junction bases numbered 5, after V lost 6 bases and J lost 6 bases. This CDR3 is built from 13 residues. The germline V gene encodes CDR1 ENHRY and CDR2 SYGVKD. CDR3 sequence: CAIRVDRGHGYTF. The CDR3 DNA follows: TGTGCCATCAGGGTGGACAGGGGACATGGCTACACCTTC.